This T cell receptor (beta chain) was captured in a study of T-cell memory formation after mild COVID-19. The CDR3 totals 15 residues. CDR1 and CDR2 (germline): MNHEY, SVGEGT. V lost 0 bases, J lost 4 bases, and 9 bases lay in between. TCRdb re-called the 5' RACE reads with MiXCR, one entry per CDR3 protein. The sample lists fewer than 200,000 distinct CDR3 sequences, approximately 13% seen once, with approximately 3.3% in the top ten. Of note for this clonotype: Its specificity is not known.

General study findings and limits: The finding that pre-infection memory included some responding clones suggested that cross-reactive memory joined. The study found contracting CD4+ clones mainly in CM and EM and contracting CD8+ clones in EMRA.

The J gene is TRBJ1-4, the V gene TRBV6-2 or TRBV6-3; D is uncertain. The sequenced sample was PBMCs or a T cell subset sorted from them (not recorded which). The receptor comes from a man in his late teens or twenties who had mild COVID-19 (a few samples of this study predate the infection). Cell type and time point are not known. As DNA, the CDR3 is TGTGCCAGCAGTTACTCGGATTTCCTTAATGAAAAACTGTTTTTT. It encodes CASSYSDFLNEKLFF.